These T cell receptor beta chains were read from a single sample in a study of regulatory T cells in long-lasting Graves disease. From the multiplex PCR reads, TCRdb called clonotypes with MiXCR, one entry per CDR3 protein. The repertoire has 400,000 to 450,000 distinct CDR3 sequences, 23% of them found once; the top ten carry 26%. The sequenced sample was peripheral blood mononuclear cells (PBMCs), obtained when the disease was refractory, from a patient treated with antithyroid drugs. All receptors derive from a female donor with Graves disease. Each CDR3 is given with its conserved first and last residue. The D gene is left open where the match is weak. Rows may omit the clone size; those that give it use once, few, many or a size class.

D	V	J	size	DNA	CDR3
NA	TRBV28	TRBJ1-6	many	TGTGCCAGCAGTCCGCCTGGCAGTCACTCCTATAATTCACCCCTCCACTTT	CASSPPGSHSYNSPLHF
NA	TRBV12-3/TRBV12-4	TRBJ2-5	few	TGTGCCAGCAGCCCCATGGCAGGGAGTGAGACCCAGTACTTC	CASSPMAGSETQYF
NA	TRBV19	TRBJ1-5	few	TGTGCCAGTAGAGAGAGGGGCAATCAGCCCCAGCATTTT	CASRERGNQPQHF
NA	TRBV4-1	TRBJ1-6	few	TGCGCCAGCAGCCAAGAGTTACGGCAGGGAGGTTCACCCCTCCACTTT	CASSQELRQGGSPLHF
TRBD1	TRBV7-2	TRBJ2-3	few	TGTGCCAGCAGCCCCCGACGGACAGGGAAAACAGATACGCAGTATTTT	CASSPRRTGKTDTQYF
NA	TRBV29-1	TRBJ1-1	once	TGCAGCGTAGAGTCAGGGGACTTCAGGGCTGAAGCTTTCTTT	CSVESGDFRAEAFF
TRBD1	TRBV5-1	TRBJ2-7	many	TGCGCCAGCAGCAAAGAGGACAGGGGCGAGCAGTACTTC	CASSKEDRGEQYF
TRBD2	TRBV19	TRBJ2-7	NA	TGTGCCAGTAGTATTCCCAGGACTAGCGGGAGTTCCGAGCAGTACTTC	CASSIPRTSGSSEQYF
NA	TRBV11-2	TRBJ2-5	many	TGTGCCAGCAGCTTGGAGGGCCGAGGCTGGGGAGGGACCCAGTACTTC	CASSLEGRGWGGTQYF
NA	TRBV28	TRBJ1-1	few	TGTGCCAGCCCATCTCCCCAGGGATACATAAACACTGAAGCTTTCTTT	CASPSPQGYINTEAFF
TRBD2	TRBV7-2	TRBJ2-2	NA	TGTGCCAGCCTTGTGACTAGCGGGAGATACACCGGGGAGCTGTTTTTT	CASLVTSGRYTGELFF
NA	TRBV6-2/TRBV6-3	TRBJ2-7	many	TGTGCCAGCAGTTACGTTTTCTCGCCCAGGGAGAGATACGAGCAGTACTTC	CASSYVFSPRERYEQYF
NA	TRBV7-6	TRBJ2-7	NA	TGTGCCAGCAGCTTAACCGGGGACGGATTTTACGAGCAGTACTTC	CASSLTGDGFYEQYF
NA	TRBV7-2	TRBJ2-7	NA	TGTGCCAGCAGCTTAAGGGTTATCGAGCGCGAGCAGTACTTC	CASSLRVIEREQYF